This T cell receptor beta chain derives from a study of T cell responses to AZD1222 COVID-19 vaccine. The study, taken as a whole, reports: Females made up more of the donors, who were largely white British, and clonal diversity may have come out too low. Increased Spike-specific TCR breadth and depth were observed after two AZD1222 doses. Sampled repertoires all dated from after the peak T cell response. Targets within unmutated variant regions were reportedly found for nearly half of spike-specific TCRs.

As concerns this clone: Its antigen is as yet unknown.

V lost 1 base to trimming and J lost 2 bases, with 11 bases between them. The CDR3 is 16 amino acids. Germline values: CDR1 MRHNA, CDR2 SNTAGT. The table came from immunoSEQ multiplex PCR; TCRdb's copy has only in-frame clones and leaves some out. The sample contains 140,000 to 150,000 clones, 93% of which appear only once. The sequence came from an adult in good health. The chain employs TRBV6-4 and TRBJ2-2; a possible D gene is TRBD1 (5 bases). Source: peripheral blood, taken on day 0 of AZD1222 vaccination. The CDR3 DNA sequence: TGTGCCAGCAGTGACTTGAAGACAGACAACACCGGGGAGCTGTTTTTT. Translation gives CASSDLKTDNTGELFF.